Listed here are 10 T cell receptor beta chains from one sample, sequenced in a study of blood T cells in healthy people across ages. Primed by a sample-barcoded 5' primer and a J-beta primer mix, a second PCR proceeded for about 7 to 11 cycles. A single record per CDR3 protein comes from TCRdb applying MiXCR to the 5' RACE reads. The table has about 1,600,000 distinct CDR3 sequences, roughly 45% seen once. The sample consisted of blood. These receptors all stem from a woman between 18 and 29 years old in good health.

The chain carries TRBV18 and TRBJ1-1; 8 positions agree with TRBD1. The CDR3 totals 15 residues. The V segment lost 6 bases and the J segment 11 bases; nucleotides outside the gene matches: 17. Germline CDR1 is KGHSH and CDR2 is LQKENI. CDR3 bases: TGTGCCAGCTCGGTGGGGATTGGACAGGGTTCGGTTGCTTTCTTT. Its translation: CASSVGIGQGSVAFF.

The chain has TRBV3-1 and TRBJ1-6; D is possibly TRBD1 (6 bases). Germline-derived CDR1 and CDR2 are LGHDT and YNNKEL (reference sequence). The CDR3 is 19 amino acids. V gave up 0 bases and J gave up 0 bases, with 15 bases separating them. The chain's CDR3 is CASSQEKDRTSSYNSPLHF. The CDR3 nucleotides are TGTGCCAGCAGCCAAGAAAAGGACAGAACCAGCTCCTATAATTCACCCCTCCACTTT.

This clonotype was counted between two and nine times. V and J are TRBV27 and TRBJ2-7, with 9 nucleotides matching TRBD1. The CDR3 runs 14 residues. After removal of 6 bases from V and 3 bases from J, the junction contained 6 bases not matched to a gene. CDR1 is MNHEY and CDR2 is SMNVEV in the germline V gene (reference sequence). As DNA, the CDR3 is TGTGCCAGCAGGCCGGGACAGGGTGTCTACGAGCAGTACTTC. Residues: CASRPGQGVYEQYF.

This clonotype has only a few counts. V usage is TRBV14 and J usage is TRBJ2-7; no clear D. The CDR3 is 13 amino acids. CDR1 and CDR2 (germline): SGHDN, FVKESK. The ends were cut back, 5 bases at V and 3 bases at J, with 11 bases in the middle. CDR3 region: CASSKGVHYEQYF. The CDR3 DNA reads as TGTGCCAGCAGCAAAGGCGTGCACTACGAGCAGTACTTC.

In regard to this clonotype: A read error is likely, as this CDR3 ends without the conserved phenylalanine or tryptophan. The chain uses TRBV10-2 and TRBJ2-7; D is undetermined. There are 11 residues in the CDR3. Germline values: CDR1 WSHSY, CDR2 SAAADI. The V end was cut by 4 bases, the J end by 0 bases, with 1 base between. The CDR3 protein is CASSGSYEQYS. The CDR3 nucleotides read TGCGCCAGCAGTGGCTCCTACGAGCAGTACTCC.

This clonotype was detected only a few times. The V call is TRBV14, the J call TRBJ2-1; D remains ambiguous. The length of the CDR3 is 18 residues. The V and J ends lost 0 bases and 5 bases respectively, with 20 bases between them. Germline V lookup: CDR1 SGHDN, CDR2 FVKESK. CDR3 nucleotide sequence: TGTGCCAGCAGCCAAGATCTCGAATTTTATGACAAAAACAATGAGCAGTTCTTC. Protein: CASSQDLEFYDKNNEQFF.

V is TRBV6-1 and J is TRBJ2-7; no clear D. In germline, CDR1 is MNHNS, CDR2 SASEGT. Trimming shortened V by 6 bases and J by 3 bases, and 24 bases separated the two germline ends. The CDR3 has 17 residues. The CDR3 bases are TGTGCCAGCAGACGGGTGGCTAGAGGCTCCTTGAACTACGAGCAGTACTTC. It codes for CASRRVARGSLNYEQYF.

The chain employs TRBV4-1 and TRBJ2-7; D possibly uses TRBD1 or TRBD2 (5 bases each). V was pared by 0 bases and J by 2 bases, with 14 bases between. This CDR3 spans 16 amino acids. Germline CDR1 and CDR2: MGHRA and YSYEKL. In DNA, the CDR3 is TGCGCCAGCAGCCAAGATGGTATTAGGGGAGCCTACGAGCAGTACTTC. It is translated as CASSQDGIRGAYEQYF.

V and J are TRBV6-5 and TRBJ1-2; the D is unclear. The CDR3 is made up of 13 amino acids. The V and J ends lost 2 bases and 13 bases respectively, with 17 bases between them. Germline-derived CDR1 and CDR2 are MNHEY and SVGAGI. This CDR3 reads CASSYEAASSGTF. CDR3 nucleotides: TGTGCCAGCAGTTACGAGGCAGCTAGTTCGGGCACCTTC.

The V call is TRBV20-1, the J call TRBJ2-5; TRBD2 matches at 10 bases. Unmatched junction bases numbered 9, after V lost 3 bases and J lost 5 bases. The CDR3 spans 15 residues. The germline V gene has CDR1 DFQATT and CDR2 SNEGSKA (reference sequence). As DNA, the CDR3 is TGCAGTGCTAGGCAGCGGGGGGGCCTAAGGGAGACCCAGTACTTC. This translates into CSARQRGGLRETQYF.